The entry that follows covers one T cell receptor beta chain sequence. Its antigen is not identified. The study amplified TCR beta CDR3 regions using RNA transcripts. Second-round multiplex PCR followed a first-round RT-PCR using HTBI primers. A single record per CDR3 protein comes from TCRdb applying MiXCR to the multiplex PCR reads. The profile shows about 740,000 distinct CDR3 sequences, approximately 40% of them singletons. V was pared by 8 bases and J by 6 bases, with 23 bases between. CDR1 is SNHLY, CDR2 FYNNEI, per germline. This CDR3 comprises 15 residues. The source of the sample is a study of Graves' ophthalmopathy and Graves' hyperthyroidism. Study outcomes and limitations: Detection in blood was also observed for most expanded thyroid clonotypes above 0.001 frequency.

J is TRBJ2-7 and V is TRBV2; tentative D call: TRBD2 (6 bases). The sequencing input was peripheral blood. The sequence came from an adult man with Graves' ophthalmopathy. In DNA, the CDR3 is TGTGCCAGCTCACGCTCCGGGAGTGCGTCTCCCGAGCAGTACTTC. It specifies CASSRSGSASPEQYF.